The 15 T cell receptor beta chains presented below share a single source sample, sequenced in a study of T cells in Graves' hyperthyroidism and ophthalmopathy. Template material for amplifying TCR beta CDR3 regions consisted of RNA transcripts. TCR CDR3 regions were first amplified by RT-PCR with HTBI primers. TCRdb independently ran MiXCR on the multiplex PCR reads; one entry per CDR3 protein. The sample lists 250,000 to 300,000 distinct CDR3 sequences; 12% to 15% were seen once. Sequencing input: blood. All receptors come from a woman aged 40 to 50 with Graves' hyperthyroidism.

This clonotype has ten or more counts. This sequence joins TRBV29-1 and TRBJ1-2, with a weak D call TRBD1 (5 bases). CDR3 size: 13 residues. Germline CDR1 SQVTM, CDR2 ANQGSEA. Trimming removed 3 bases at V and 2 bases at J, with 10 bases between. The CDR3 DNA sequence: TGCAGCGTTGAGGGTCAGGGAAACTATGGCTACACCTTC. Residues: CSVEGQGNYGYTF.

Ten or more counts support this clonotype. The rearrangement joins TRBV10-3 to TRBJ1-2, with D unclear. Germline V gene sequence: CDR1 ENHRY, CDR2 SYGVKD. V was cut by 4 bases and J by 2 bases, with 5 bases left in between. The CDR3 is 12 amino acids. CDR3 nucleotides: TGTGCCATCAGTGGGGTAAACTATGGCTACACCTTC. Encoded protein: CAISGVNYGYTF.

In its sample, this clonotype was seen many times. The chain joins TRBV6-1 to TRBJ2-3; D is ambiguous. Trimming removed 4 bases at V and 0 bases at J, with 14 bases between. The germline V gene encodes CDR1 MNHNS and CDR2 SASEGT. This CDR3 has 16 amino acids. CDR3 residues: CASSAFPFTSTDTQYF. The CDR3 nucleotides are TGTGCCAGCAGTGCCTTTCCCTTTACTAGCACAGATACGCAGTATTTT.

This sequence joins TRBV7-9 and TRBJ2-1; D ambiguous. V gave up 5 bases and J gave up 10 bases, with 12 bases separating them. Germline lookup yields CDR1 SEHNR and CDR2 FQNEAQ (reference sequence). The length of the CDR3 is 12 residues. Here the CDR3 reads CASSPSNGEQFF. CDR3 DNA sequence: TGTGCCAGCAGCCCATCTAACGGAGAGCAGTTCTTC.

In this sample, this clonotype turned up a few times. The V gene is TRBV6-1, the J gene TRBJ2-1, with D perhaps matching TRBD2 (6 bases). Germline values: CDR1 MNHNS, CDR2 SASEGT. The V end lost 7 bases, the J end lost 1 base, and 11 bases lay between the germline ends. This CDR3 contains 14 residues. The CDR3 is CASTNSGSYNEQFF. The CDR3 nucleotides read TGTGCCAGCACCAATAGCGGTTCCTACAATGAGCAGTTCTTC.

The gene calls are TRBV24-1 and TRBJ2-6, with TRBD2 matching over 13 bases. The germline CDR1 and CDR2 sequences are KGHDR and SFDVKD. V shed 5 bases, J shed 2 bases, and the junction held 5 bases outside the gene matches. The CDR3 has 18 residues. The chain's CDR3 is CATSGTSGRAAGANVLTF. CDR3 bases: TGTGCCACCAGTGGCACTAGCGGGAGGGCCGCTGGGGCCAACGTCCTGACTTTC.

This clonotype turned up a few times. The chain joins TRBV9 to TRBJ1-2; D remains ambiguous. Germline values: CDR1 SGDLS, CDR2 YYNGEE. This CDR3 has 14 residues. Trimming took 0 bases from V and 2 from J, leaving 8 bases between them. CDR3 DNA: TGTGCCAGCAGCGTAGTCGGGCAGAACTATGGCTACACCTTC. It yields the protein CASSVVGQNYGYTF.

This clonotype was detected ten times or more. The V and J genes are TRBV12-3 or TRBV12-4 and TRBJ1-5; 7 nucleotides agree with TRBD1. The CDR3 totals 14 residues. Germline trimming cut 5 bases from V and 6 bases from J; bases unmatched to any gene: 7. The CDR3 DNA is TGTGCCAGCAGTGGAGACAGGGCTGGTCAGCCCCAGCATTTT. It encodes CASSGDRAGQPQHF.

The V call is TRBV14, the J call TRBJ2-5; 11 bases are a match to TRBD1. The CDR3 sequence is 16 residues long. CDR1 SGHDN and CDR2 FVKESK come from the germline V gene. The ends lost 2 bases at V and 4 bases at J; junction bases unmatched: 6. The DNA of the CDR3 is TGTGCCAGCAGCCAACTTTCCGGGACAGGGGGAGAGACCCAGTACTTC. Its protein product is CASSQLSGTGGETQYF.

This clonotype was recorded at least ten times. V usage is TRBV2 and J usage is TRBJ2-1; 8 bases line up with TRBD2. Trimming removed 10 bases from V and 9 bases from J; junction bases left unmatched: 20. The CDR3 has 16 residues. CDR1 SNHLY and CDR2 FYNNEI come from the germline V gene. CDR3 DNA: TGTGCCATCCGCCGTCAAAGCGGGAGAGGTTATGTTGAGCAGTTCTTC. Protein product: CAIRRQSGRGYVEQFF.

This clonotype was seen repeatedly, ten times or more. This sequence joins TRBV14 and TRBJ2-1, with D maybe TRBD2 (5 bases). V was pared by 5 bases and J by 6 bases, with 11 bases between. The CDR3 covers 13 residues. CDR1 and CDR2 from the germline V gene are SGHDN and FVKESK. Here the CDR3 reads CASSSRGSNEQFF. The CDR3 region has the DNA TGTGCCAGCAGCTCTCGCGGGTCCAATGAGCAGTTCTTC.

The rearrangement links TRBV12-3 or TRBV12-4 to TRBJ2-2, with 7 bases matching TRBD2. V shed 7 bases and J 4 bases; nucleotides not matched to a gene: 6. CDR3 length: 14 amino acids. The CDR3 loop is CASNSWTSTGELFF. The CDR3 coding sequence is TGTGCCAGCAATTCCTGGACTAGCACCGGGGAGCTGTTTTTT.

There are a few counts of this clonotype. The chain couples TRBV4-1 to TRBJ2-7; D might be TRBD2 (6 bases). Per germline, CDR1 MGHRA and CDR2 YSYEKL. V lost 0 bases, J lost 0 bases, and 9 bases lay in between. This CDR3 contains 15 residues. The DNA of the CDR3 is TGCGCCAGCAGCCAAGACTTAGCGGTCTCCTACGAGCAGTACTTC. Its translation: CASSQDLAVSYEQYF.

This clonotype was counted many times. The rearrangement uses TRBV3-1 and TRBJ2-2; 7 bases fit TRBD2. V shed 5 bases and J 8 bases; nucleotides not matched to a gene: 8. The CDR3 spans 14 residues. Germline assignment: CDR1 LGHDT and CDR2 YNNKEL (reference sequence). DNA of the CDR3: TGTGCCAGCAGCAAATGGGACTACCAAGGGGAGCTGTTTTTT. Translated: CASSKWDYQGELFF.

With regard to this clonotype: A read error may be the cause here, since a much bigger clone is one base away. The V and J genes are TRBV30 and TRBJ2-1, with 8 bases identical to TRBD2. The CDR3 length is 15 residues. Germline V gene data show CDR1 as GTSNPN and CDR2 as SVGIG (reference sequence). The CDR3 bases are TGTGCTTTTCGGGAGGGGCAGAGCTCCTACGATGAGCAGTTCTTC. It specifies CAFREGQSSYDEQFF.